Below, 27 T cell receptor beta chains from the same sample are listed, as sequenced in a study of blood T cell repertoires in COVID-19. Profiling relied on immunoSEQ multiplex PCR, and the TCRdb table lists in-frame clones only, not all of them. The sample carries 150,000 to 200,000 clones, around 76% recorded once. The sequenced sample consisted of peripheral blood. The receptors come from a woman in her seventies with acute or convalescent COVID-19.

The chain joins TRBV18 to TRBJ1-4, with 10 bases matching TRBD1. This CDR3 is 16 amino acids long. V gave up 3 bases and J gave up 3 bases; unmatched junction bases: 4. Germline V gene data show CDR1 as KGHSH and CDR2 as LQKENI. The CDR3 is CASSPGQGKANEKLFF. As DNA, the CDR3 is TGTGCCAGCTCACCGGGACAGGGGAAGGCTAATGAAAAACTGTTTTTT.

This chain joins TRBV5-4 and TRBJ2-1; perhaps D is TRBD1 or TRBD2 (6 bases each). V gave up 4 bases and J gave up 9 bases, with 11 bases separating them. Germline V gives CDR1 SGHNT, CDR2 YYREEE (reference sequence). The CDR3 is 12 amino acids. The CDR3 coding sequence is TGTGCCAGCAGCCTGGGGGGCTTTGAGCAGTTCTTC. Translating gives CASSLGGFEQFF. The variable domain in full, completed from reference TRBV5-4 and TRBJ2-1, reads ETGVTQSPTHLIKTRGQQVTLRCSSQSGHNTVSWYQQALGQGPQFIFQYYREEENGRGNFPPRFSGLQFPNYSSELNVNALELDDSALYLCASSLGGFEQFFGPGTRLTVL.

The CDR3 sequence: CASSLEPAPLHF. The DNA for the CDR3 is TGTGCCAGCAGCTTAGAGCCAGCGCCCCTCCACTTT. J is TRBJ1-6 and V is TRBV7-2; D is unclear. CDR3 length: 12 amino acids. Trimming removed 1 base from V and 13 bases from J, with 8 bases in between. CDR1 and CDR2 (germline): SGHTA, FQGNSA.

The V and J genes are TRBV28 and TRBJ1-1; 11 bases line up with TRBD1. This CDR3 contains 17 residues. The V segment lost 5 bases and the J segment 1 base; nucleotides outside the gene matches: 9. In germline, CDR1 is MDHEN, CDR2 SYDVKM. CDR3 nucleotides: TGTGCCAGCAGTCGACCCGGACAGGGGGCAGGGAACACTGAAGCTTTCTTT. This encodes CASSRPGQGAGNTEAFF.

This CDR3 is CASSELRATGTEAFF. In DNA form, the CDR3 reads TGTGCCAGCAGTGAATTGAGGGCTACGGGCACTGAAGCTTTCTTT. The chain employs TRBV25-1 and TRBJ1-1; D not resolved. V lost 1 base to trimming and J lost 4 bases, with 13 bases between them. There are 15 residues in the CDR3. Per the germline V gene, CDR1 is MGHDK and CDR2 is SYGVNS.

V and J are TRBV21-1 and TRBJ1-1; TRBD1 reflects the table's D call only, with no check against the DNA. TRBV21-1 corresponds to a pseudogene. There are 17 residues in the CDR3. CDR3 region: CASSENTGASRNTEAFF. CDR3 DNA sequence: TGTGCCAGCAGCGAAAACACAGGGGCCAGCCGGAACACTGAAGCTTTCTTT.

This clone appeared a few times. The same CDR3 is also encoded by other DNA sequences in this sample. The V gene is TRBV11-3, the J gene TRBJ2-3, with 15 bases aligning to TRBD2. Germline CDR1 is SGHNT and CDR2 is YENEEA. V shed 5 bases, J shed 3 bases, and the junction held 3 bases outside the gene matches. CDR3 length: 16 amino acids. The CDR3 region has the DNA TGTGCCAGCAGCAAAGGGACTAGCGGGAGGACAGATACGCAGTATTTT. Protein sequence: CASSKGTSGRTDTQYF.

The chain has TRBV6-2 or TRBV6-3 and TRBJ2-3; 7 nucleotides agree with TRBD2. The junction had 12 bases not matched to a gene; V was cut back by 5 bases and J by 4 bases. From germline, CDR1 is MNHEY and CDR2 SVGEGT. The CDR3 is 16 residues long. CDR3 sequence: CASSGPGGGGADTQYF. For the CDR3, the DNA is TGTGCCAGCAGTGGGCCCGGCGGGGGAGGAGCAGATACGCAGTATTTT.

This clone was seen just once. The V call is TRBV9, the J call TRBJ2-5; the match to TRBD2 covers 13 bases. Germline V gives CDR1 SGDLS, CDR2 YYNGEE. V lost 0 bases to trimming and J lost 4 bases; unmatched junction nucleotides: 3. The CDR3 contains 16 residues. CDR3 in DNA: TGTGCCAGCAGCGTAGCTACTAGCGGGGGGGGAGAGACCCAGTACTTC. Translated, it gives CASSVATSGGGETQYF. The full variable domain, rest sourced from reference TRBV9 and TRBJ2-5, is DSGVTQTPKHLITATGQRVTLRCSPRSGDLSVYWYQQSLDQGLQFLIQYYNGEERAKGNILERFSAQQFPDLHSELNLSSLELGDSALYFCASSVATSGGGETQYFGPGTRLLVL.

Points on this clone: At one end, the junction sequence differs from germline, possibly due to a read error. The chain combines TRBV7-9 with TRBJ1-2; TRBD1 matches at 10 bases. Looked up from germline, CDR1 is SEHNR and CDR2 is FQNEAQ (reference sequence). This CDR3 is built from 15 residues. This CDR3 is CASSLAGQGFYGYTF. CDR3 in DNA: TGTGCCAGCAGTTTAGCGGGACAGGGGTTCTATGGCTACACCTTC.

The genes are TRBV11-2 and TRBJ2-6; tentatively, D is TRBD2 (5 bases). The V gene lost 5 bases and the J gene lost 1 base, with 9 bases spanning the gap. Germline V CDR1 and CDR2: SGHAT, FQNNGV. The CDR3 has 15 residues. In nucleotides, the CDR3 is TGTGCCAGCAGCCCCTCGGGATCTGGGGCCAACGTCCTGACTTTC. Protein: CASSPSGSGANVLTF.

The chain carries TRBV20-1 and TRBJ2-1; D not resolved. Germline CDR1 reads DFQATT; CDR2 reads SNEGSKA (reference sequence). The CDR3 is made up of 10 amino acids. The V gene lost 3 bases and the J gene lost 7 bases, with 4 bases spanning the gap. The CDR3 reads CSASENEQFF. CDR3 nucleotides: TGCAGTGCTAGCGAGAATGAGCAGTTCTTC.

The chain uses TRBV28 and TRBJ2-7; 9 nucleotides agree with TRBD2. The V gene end was trimmed by 2 bases and the J gene end by 3 bases; junction bases not matched to a gene: 5. The germline gives CDR1 MDHEN, CDR2 SYDVKM. The CDR3 runs 15 residues. Here the CDR3 reads CASSLGGAGGYEQYF. CDR3 sequence (DNA): TGTGCCAGCAGTTTAGGTGGAGCGGGGGGCTACGAGCAGTACTTC.

This clone has only a few counts. This chain connects TRBV7-9 to TRBJ2-2; D possibly corresponds to TRBD2 (6 bases). The V end was cut by 3 bases, the J end by 3 bases, with 11 bases between. The germline CDR1 and CDR2 sequences are SEHNR and FQNEAQ (reference sequence). The CDR3 has 15 residues. DNA of the CDR3: TGTGCCAGCAGCTTTGCGAGCGGGTACACCGGGGAGCTGTTTTTT. Translated, it gives CASSFASGYTGELFF. Variable domain in full (rest from reference TRBV7-9 and TRBJ2-2): DTGVSQNPRHKITKRGQNVTFRCDPISEHNRLYWYRQTLGQGPEFLTYFQNEAQLEKSRLLSDRFSAERPKGSFSTLEIQRTEQGDSAMYLCASSFASGYTGELFFGEGSRLTVL.

The chain recombines TRBV5-8 with TRBJ2-3, with TRBD1 identical over 9 bases. CDR3 length: 17 residues. Germline V CDR1 and CDR2: SGHTS, YDEGEE. The trim removed 4 bases at V and 0 bases at J, leaving 9 bases unmatched. CDR3 DNA: TGTGCCAGCAGCAAACGGACAGGGGTTCGGAGCACAGATACGCAGTATTTT. Its protein is CASSKRTGVRSTDTQYF.

The V and J genes are TRBV3-1 (or the pseudogene TRBV3-2) and TRBJ2-7, with 7 bases that match TRBD1. This CDR3 spans 14 amino acids. J lost 2 bases, V lost 4 bases, and 5 bases had no gene match. In germline, CDR1 is LGHDT, CDR2 YNNKEL (reference sequence). The CDR3 DNA reads as TGTGCCAGCAGCCTAGTGGGACAGACCTACGAGCAGTACTTC. Translating it yields CASSLVGQTYEQYF.

This chain joins TRBV6-6 and TRBJ2-7; tentatively, D is TRBD1 (5 bases). CDR3 length equals 16 residues. Deletions cut 0 bases from V and 3 bases from J, with 15 bases between. Germline CDR1 is MNHNY and CDR2 is SVGAGI (reference sequence). The CDR3 DNA sequence: TGTGCCAGCAGTTACTCGTCCCCCAGGGAAGGCTACGAGCAGTACTTC. Translated: CASSYSSPREGYEQYF.

The chain uses TRBV2 and TRBJ2-3; the D gene is possibly TRBD1 (5 bases). Per the germline V gene, CDR1 is SNHLY and CDR2 is FYNNEI. There are 14 residues in the CDR3. V gave up 4 bases and J gave up 6 bases, with 14 bases separating them. The CDR3 region has the DNA TGTGCCAGCAGTGGGCAGGGTTCCGCTGATACGCAGTATTTT. This codes for CASSGQGSADTQYF.

V and J are TRBV29-1 and TRBJ1-1; 8 nucleotides line up with TRBD1. This CDR3 region has 12 residues. V was pared by 7 bases and J by 1 base, with 2 bases of the junction left unmatched. Germline CDR1 reads SQVTM; CDR2 reads ANQGSEA. The DNA for the CDR3 is TGCAGCGCCGGGACAGGGAACACTGAAGCTTTCTTT. This encodes CSAGTGNTEAFF.

This clone was picked up a small number of times. The rearrangement links TRBV30 to TRBJ2-1; the match to TRBD2 covers 11 bases. V dropped 0 bases and J dropped 3; count of bases not matched to a gene: 1. Germline values: CDR1 GTSNPN, CDR2 SVGIG (reference sequence). The CDR3 length is 15 residues. The CDR3 region has the DNA TGTGCCTGGAGTGTACTAGCGGGAGACTACAATGAGCAGTTCTTC. It yields the protein CAWSVLAGDYNEQFF.

V usage is TRBV29-1 and J usage is TRBJ1-2; 8 bases map to TRBD1. CDR1 and CDR2 from the germline V gene are SQVTM and ANQGSEA. The V gene end was trimmed by 2 bases and the J gene end by 4 bases; junction bases not matched to a gene: 0. The CDR3 runs 12 residues. The CDR3 coding sequence is TGCAGCGTTGAAACAGGGGGCTATGGCTACACCTTC. It translates to CSVETGGYGYTF.

This sequence joins TRBV30 and TRBJ1-5; D possibly corresponds to TRBD1 (5 bases). Per germline, CDR1 GTSNPN and CDR2 SVGIG (reference sequence). Trimming stripped 2 bases from V and 7 bases from J, with 15 bases between. The CDR3 is 14 amino acids. Here the CDR3 DNA reads TGTGCCTGGAGTTCTGCGGGGCTTAGACAGCCCCAGCATTTT. Its protein is CAWSSAGLRQPQHF.

The V call is TRBV27, the J call TRBJ2-7, with a weak D call TRBD1 (5 bases). Germline V gene sequence: CDR1 MNHEY, CDR2 SMNVEV (reference sequence). The germline V and J ends were trimmed by 5 bases and 1 base, with 12 bases remaining between them. The CDR3 totals 14 residues. The CDR3 sequence: CASSPSTVSYEQYF. CDR3 DNA: TGTGCCAGCAGTCCCTCGACAGTGTCCTACGAGCAGTACTTC.

The chain links TRBV2 to TRBJ1-6; the match to TRBD1 covers 7 bases. V lost 5 bases to trimming and J lost 3 bases; unmatched junction nucleotides: 7. The CDR3 consists of 16 residues. The germline gives CDR1 SNHLY, CDR2 FYNNEI. CDR3 protein: CASSSRQGYYNSPLHF. CDR3 DNA sequence: TGTGCCAGCAGTTCCCGACAGGGCTACTATAATTCACCCCTCCACTTT.

The gene calls are TRBV21-1 and TRBJ1-5; the table's D call TRBD1 went unverified against the DNA. TRBV21-1 is annotated as a pseudogene. The CDR3 totals 18 residues. CDR3 nucleotides: TGTGCCAGCAGCAAAGACAGAACCTCGACAGGGGATAATCAGCCCCAGCATTTT. This codes for CASSKDRTSTGDNQPQHF.

J is TRBJ2-1 and V is TRBV10-3, with D perhaps matching TRBD1 (5 bases). V was clipped by 11 bases and J by 6 bases, with 11 bases between them. Germline V gene data show CDR1 as ENHRY and CDR2 as SYGVKD. This CDR3 spans 11 amino acids. CDR3 region: CAAGRGNEQFF. The DNA for the CDR3 is TGTGCCGCAGGAAGGGGCAATGAGCAGTTCTTC.

This clone was detected once. This chain's CDR3 is CASSPGGGPYEQYF. The CDR3 region has the DNA TGTGCCAGCAGCCCCGGGGGTGGCCCCTACGAGCAGTACTTC. This chain links TRBV5-5 with TRBJ2-7; D may be TRBD2 (6 bases). This CDR3 has 14 amino acids. V was clipped by 4 bases and J by 2 bases, with 13 bases between them. The germline gives CDR1 SGHKS, CDR2 YYEKEE (reference sequence). Supplemented by reference TRBV5-5 and TRBJ2-7, the full variable domain reads DAGVTQSPTHLIKTRGQQVTLRCSPISGHKSVSWYQQVLGQGPQFIFQYYEKEERGRGNFPDRFSARQFPNYSSELNVNALLLGDSALYLCASSPGGGPYEQYFGPGTRLTVT.